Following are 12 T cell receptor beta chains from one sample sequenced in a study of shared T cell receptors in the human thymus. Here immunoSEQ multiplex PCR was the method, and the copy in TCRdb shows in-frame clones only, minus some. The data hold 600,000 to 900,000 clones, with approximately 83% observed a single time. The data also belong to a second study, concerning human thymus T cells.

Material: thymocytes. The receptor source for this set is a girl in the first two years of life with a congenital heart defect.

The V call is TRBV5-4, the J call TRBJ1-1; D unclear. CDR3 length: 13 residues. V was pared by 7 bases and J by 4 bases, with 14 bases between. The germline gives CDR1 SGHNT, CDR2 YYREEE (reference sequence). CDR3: CASPDSAGTEAFF. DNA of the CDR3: TGTGCCAGCCCCGACTCGGCGGGCACTGAAGCTTTCTTT.

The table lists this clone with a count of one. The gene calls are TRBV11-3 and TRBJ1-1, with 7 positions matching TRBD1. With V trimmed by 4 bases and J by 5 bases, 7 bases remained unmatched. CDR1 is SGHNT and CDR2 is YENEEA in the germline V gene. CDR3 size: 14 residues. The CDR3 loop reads CASSSKGAGTEAFF. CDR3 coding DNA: TGTGCCAGCAGCTCGAAGGGGGCTGGAACTGAAGCTTTCTTT.

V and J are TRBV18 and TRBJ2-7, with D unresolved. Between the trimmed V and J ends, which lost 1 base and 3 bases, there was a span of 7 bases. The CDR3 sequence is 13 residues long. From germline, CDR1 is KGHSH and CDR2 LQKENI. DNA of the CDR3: TGTGCCAGCTCACCACGACAAGTCTACGAGCAGTACTTC. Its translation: CASSPRQVYEQYF.

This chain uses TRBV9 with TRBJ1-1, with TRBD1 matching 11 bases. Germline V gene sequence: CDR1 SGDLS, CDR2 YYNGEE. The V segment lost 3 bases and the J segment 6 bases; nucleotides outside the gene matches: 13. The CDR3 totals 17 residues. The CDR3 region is CASSARGQGAMDPEAFF. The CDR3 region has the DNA TGTGCCAGCAGCGCCCGAGGACAGGGGGCCATGGACCCTGAAGCTTTCTTT.

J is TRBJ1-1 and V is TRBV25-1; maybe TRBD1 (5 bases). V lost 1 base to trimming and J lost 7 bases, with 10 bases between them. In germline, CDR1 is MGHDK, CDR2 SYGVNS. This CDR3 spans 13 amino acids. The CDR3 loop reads CASSELGQGEAFF. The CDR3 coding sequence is TGTGCCAGCAGTGAATTGGGTCAGGGTGAAGCTTTCTTT.

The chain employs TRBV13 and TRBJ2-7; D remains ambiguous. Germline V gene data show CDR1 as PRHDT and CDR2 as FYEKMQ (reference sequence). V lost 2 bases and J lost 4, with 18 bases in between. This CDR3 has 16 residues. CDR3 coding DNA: TGTGCCAGCAGCTTACGGTCTAACCACCTCCTGTACGAGCAGTACTTC. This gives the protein CASSLRSNHLLYEQYF.

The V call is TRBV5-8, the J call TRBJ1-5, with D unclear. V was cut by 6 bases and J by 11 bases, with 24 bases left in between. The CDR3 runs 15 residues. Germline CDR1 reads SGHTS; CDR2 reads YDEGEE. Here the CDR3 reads CASTLDGPFREAQHF. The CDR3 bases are TGTGCCAGCACCCTAGACGGACCTTTTCGGGAAGCCCAGCATTTT.

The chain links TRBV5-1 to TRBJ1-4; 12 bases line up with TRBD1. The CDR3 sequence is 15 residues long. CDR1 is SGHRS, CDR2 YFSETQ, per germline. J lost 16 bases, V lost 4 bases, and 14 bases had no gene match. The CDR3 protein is CASSKDRDRGLEEFF. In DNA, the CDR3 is TGCGCCAGCAGCAAAGACCGGGACAGGGGGCTAGAGGAGTTTTTT.

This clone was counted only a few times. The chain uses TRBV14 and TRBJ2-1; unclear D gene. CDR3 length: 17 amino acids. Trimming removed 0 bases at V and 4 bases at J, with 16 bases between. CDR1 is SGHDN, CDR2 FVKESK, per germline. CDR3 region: CASSQDQGWKRYNEQFF. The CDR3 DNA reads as TGTGCCAGCAGCCAAGACCAAGGCTGGAAGAGGTACAATGAGCAGTTCTTC.

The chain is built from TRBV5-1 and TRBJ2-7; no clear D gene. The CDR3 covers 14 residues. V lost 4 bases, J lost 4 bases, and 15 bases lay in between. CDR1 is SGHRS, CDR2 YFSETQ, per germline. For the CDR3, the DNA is TGCGCCAGCAGCCCTTTGCGGAGATCTTACGAGCAGTACTTC. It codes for CASSPLRRSYEQYF.

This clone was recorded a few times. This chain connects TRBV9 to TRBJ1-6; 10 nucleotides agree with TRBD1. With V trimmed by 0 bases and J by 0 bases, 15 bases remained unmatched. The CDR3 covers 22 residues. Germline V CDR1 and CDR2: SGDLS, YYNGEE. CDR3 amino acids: CASSVDQTGGLTLSSYNSPLHF. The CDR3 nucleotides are TGTGCCAGCAGCGTAGACCAGACAGGGGGCCTTACCCTGAGCTCCTATAATTCACCCCTCCACTTT.

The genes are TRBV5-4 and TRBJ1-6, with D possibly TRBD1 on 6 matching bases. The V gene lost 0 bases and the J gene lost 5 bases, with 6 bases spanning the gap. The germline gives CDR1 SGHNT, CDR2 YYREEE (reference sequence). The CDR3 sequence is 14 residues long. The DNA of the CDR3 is TGTGCCAGCAGCTTGGGACAGGATAATTCACCCCTCCACTTT. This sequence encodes CASSLGQDNSPLHF.